The present T cell receptor (beta chain) was sequenced within a study of blood T cell repertoires in COVID-19. This clone was seen just once. Per the study methods: Researchers report that nucleated cell counts were estimated from reference gene primer amplification. The method was immunoSEQ multiplex PCR; TCRdb's version includes in-frame clones alone and lacks a portion of them. V, J and clone size were drawn from that table, and D and trimming were deduced from the DNA. The sample has 360,000 or so clones, about 90% seen once; the top ten hold just under 3%. Looked up from germline, CDR1 is SGHAT and CDR2 is FQNNGV. V lost 0 bases to trimming and J lost 0 bases, with 6 bases between them. This CDR3 is built from 14 residues. Recruitment covered 20 to 25 US areas and drew participants whose ages spanned about 18 to 90 years.

The receptor comes from a woman between 25 and 40 years old who had recovered from COVID-19. The chain recombines TRBV11-2 with TRBJ2-7; D not certain. The sequenced sample was PBMCs or T cells enriched from blood (not recorded which). DNA of the CDR3: TGTGCCAGCAGCTTAGAATGGAGCTCCTACGAGCAGTACTTC. This sequence encodes CASSLEWSSYEQYF.